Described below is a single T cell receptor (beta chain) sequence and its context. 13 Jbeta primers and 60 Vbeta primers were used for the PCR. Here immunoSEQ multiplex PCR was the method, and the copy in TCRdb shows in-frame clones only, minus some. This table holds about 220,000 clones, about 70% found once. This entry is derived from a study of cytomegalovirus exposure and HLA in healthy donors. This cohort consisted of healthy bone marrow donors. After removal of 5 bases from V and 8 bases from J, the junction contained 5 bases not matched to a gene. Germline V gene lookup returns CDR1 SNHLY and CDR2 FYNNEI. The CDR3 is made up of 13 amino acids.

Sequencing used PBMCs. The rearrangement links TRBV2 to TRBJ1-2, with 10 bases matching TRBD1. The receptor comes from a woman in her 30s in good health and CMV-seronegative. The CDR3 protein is CASSRTGGYGYTF. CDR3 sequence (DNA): TGTGCCAGCAGTCGGACAGGGGGTTACGGCTACACCTTC. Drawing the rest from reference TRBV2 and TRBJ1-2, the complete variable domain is EPEVTQTPSHQVTQMGQEVILRCVPISNHLYFYWYRQILGQKVEFLVSFYNNEISEKSEIFDDQFSVERPDGSNFTLKIRSTKLEDSAMYFCASSRTGGYGYTFGSGTRLTVV.